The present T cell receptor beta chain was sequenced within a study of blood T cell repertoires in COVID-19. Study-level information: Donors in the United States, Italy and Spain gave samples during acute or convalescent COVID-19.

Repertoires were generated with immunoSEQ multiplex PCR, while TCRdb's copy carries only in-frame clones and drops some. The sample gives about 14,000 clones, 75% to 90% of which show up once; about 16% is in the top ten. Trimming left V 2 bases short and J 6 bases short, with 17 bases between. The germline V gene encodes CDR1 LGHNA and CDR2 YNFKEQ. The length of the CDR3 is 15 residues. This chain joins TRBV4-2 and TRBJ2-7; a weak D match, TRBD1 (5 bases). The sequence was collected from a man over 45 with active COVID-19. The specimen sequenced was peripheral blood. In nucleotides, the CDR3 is TGTGCCAGCAGCCAATACTCCCAGGGTAGTACCGAGCAGTACTTC. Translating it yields CASSQYSQGSTEQYF.